There are a few counts of the clone carrying this T cell receptor (beta chain). Assay used: immunoSEQ multiplex PCR; TCRdb lists only in-frame clones, some missing. This repertoire shows over 70,000 clones, roughly nine tenths found once; its top ten account for 1.5% to 2%. This sample was taken from a study of T cell changes during pregnancy in multiple sclerosis. The CDR3 has 15 amino acids. Per germline, CDR1 MNHNY and CDR2 SVGAGI (reference sequence). V lost 6 bases, J lost 5 bases, and 18 bases lay in between. The genes are TRBV6-6 and TRBJ2-3, with a possible D match to TRBD1 (8 bases). The sequences come from peripheral blood, collected in the first trimester of pregnancy. The origin of this receptor is a female donor in good health, enrolled as a control in a pregnancy study. The CDR3 DNA reads as TGTGCCAGCAGACCTCAGGGGGCGGGGGTAGATACGCAGTATTTT. Translated, it gives CASRPQGAGVDTQYF.